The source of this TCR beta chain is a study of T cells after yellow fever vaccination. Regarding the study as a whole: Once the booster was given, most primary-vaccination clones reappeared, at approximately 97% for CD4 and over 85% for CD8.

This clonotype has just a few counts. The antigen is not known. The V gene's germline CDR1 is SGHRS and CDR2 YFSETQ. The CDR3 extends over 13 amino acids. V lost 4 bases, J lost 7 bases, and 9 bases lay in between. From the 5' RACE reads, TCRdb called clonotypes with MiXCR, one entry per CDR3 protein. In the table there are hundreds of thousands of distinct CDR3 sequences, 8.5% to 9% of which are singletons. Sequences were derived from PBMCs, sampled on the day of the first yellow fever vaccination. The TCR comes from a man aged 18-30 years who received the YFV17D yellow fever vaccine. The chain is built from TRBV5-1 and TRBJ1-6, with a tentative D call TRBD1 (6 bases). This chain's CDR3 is CASSLTGNSPLHF. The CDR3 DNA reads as TGCGCCAGCAGCCTAACAGGGAATTCACCCCTCCACTTT.